The 32 T cell receptor beta chains presented below share a single source sample, sequenced in a study of blood T cells in healthy people across ages. For the second PCR, which ran for about 6 to 11 cycles, a sample-barcoded 5' primer and a J-beta primer mix were used. TCRdb re-called the 5' RACE reads through MiXCR, storing one row per CDR3 protein. The sample lists some 1.5 million distinct CDR3 sequences, roughly 28% seen once, with about 7.7% in the top ten. The sample comprised blood. The source is a woman aged 25 to 45 in good health.

The chain carries TRBV29-1 and TRBJ1-1, with 9 bases aligning to TRBD1. Germline CDR1 and CDR2: SQVTM and ANQGSEA. The CDR3 totals 13 residues. J was trimmed by 0 bases and V by 7 bases; bases with no gene match: 3. DNA of the CDR3: TGCAGCGCCGGACAGGGGATGAACACTGAAGCTTTCTTT. Its translation: CSAGQGMNTEAFF.

The chain carries TRBV12-3 or TRBV12-4 and TRBJ2-2; D is undetermined. The CDR3 loop spans 14 amino acids. Trimming shortened V by 6 bases and J by 2 bases, and 10 bases separated the two germline ends. CDR3 region: CASSPTRNTGELFF. The CDR3, as DNA: TGTGCCAGCAGCCCTACTCGTAACACCGGGGAGCTGTTTTTT.

This clonotype has only a few counts. This chain uses TRBV7-9 with TRBJ2-7; D ambiguous. Trimming removed 5 bases from V and 3 bases from J, with 14 bases in between. The CDR3 is made up of 14 amino acids. Germline V gene lookup returns CDR1 SEHNR and CDR2 FQNEAQ (reference sequence). The CDR3 DNA sequence: TGTGCCAGCAGCCCAGTAGAGCTTGACTACGAGCAGTACTTC. Translated: CASSPVELDYEQYF.

As concerns this clonotype: At one end, the junction sequence differs from germline, possibly due to a read error. The V gene is TRBV12-3 or TRBV12-4, the J gene TRBJ2-7, with 13 bases aligning to TRBD2. This CDR3 is built from 15 residues. The CDR3 is CAGRGLAGIGYEQYF. The CDR3 bases are TGTGCCGGCAGGGGACTAGCGGGAATCGGTTACGAGCAGTACTTC.

At least ten counts were recorded for this clonotype. The CDR3 here is CASSRGQGADGYTF. Here the CDR3 DNA reads TGTGCCAGCAGTAGAGGACAGGGGGCGGATGGCTACACCTTC. The rearrangement links TRBV6-5 to TRBJ1-2; 11 bases agree with TRBD1. The CDR3 consists of 14 residues. J was trimmed by 6 bases and V by 5 bases; bases with no gene match: 5. CDR1 is MNHEY and CDR2 is SVGAGI in the germline V gene.

This clonotype was detected a few times. One junction end disagrees with the germline gene, perhaps due to a read error. The V and J genes are TRBV29-1 and TRBJ1-1; D possibly corresponds to TRBD1 (5 bases). The CDR3 consists of 14 residues. Germline V gene sequence: CDR1 SQVTM, CDR2 ANQGSEA. The CDR3 is CGVGGRQMNTEAFF. Written as DNA, the CDR3 is TGCGGCGTTGGGGGGAGACAGATGAACACTGAAGCTTTCTTT.

On this clonotype itself: It may be a read error: a sequence one base away is much more abundant. The chain carries TRBV12-3 or TRBV12-4 and TRBJ1-2; possibly TRBD1 for D (5 bases). V lost 5 bases and J lost 4, with 11 bases in between. The CDR3 spans 13 residues. CDR3 in DNA: TGTGCCAGCAGTCCCCCAGGGTGCTATGGCTACACCTTC. Its translation is CASSPPGCYGYTF.

V is TRBV12-5 and J is TRBJ2-5; tentatively, D is TRBD1 or TRBD2 (5 bases each). This CDR3 comprises 14 residues. Trimming cost V 0 bases and J 4 bases, with 9 bases left between them. The germline V gene encodes CDR1 LGHNT and CDR2 FRNRAP. The DNA of the CDR3 is TGTGCTAGTGGTTTGGTAGACAGCGGAGAGACCCAGTACTTC. Amino acid sequence: CASGLVDSGETQYF.

The table lists this clonotype with many counts. This chain joins TRBV20-1 and TRBJ1-5; no clear D gene. Trimming left V 6 bases short and J 8 bases short, with 14 bases between. The CDR3 is 12 residues long. Per the germline V gene, CDR1 is DFQATT and CDR2 is SNEGSKA (reference sequence). The CDR3 reads CSALSGVEPQHF. In DNA, the CDR3 is TGCAGTGCCTTGTCGGGAGTGGAGCCCCAGCATTTT.

The V call is TRBV7-2, the J call TRBJ1-2; D perhaps matches TRBD1 (5 bases). The CDR3 is made up of 15 amino acids. Trimming removed 1 base from V and 1 base from J, with 10 bases in between. Germline CDR1 is SGHTA and CDR2 is FQGNSA. Written as DNA, the CDR3 is TGTGCCAGCAGCTTAGACAGGAGAAGTAACTATGGCTACACCTTC. Encoded protein: CASSLDRRSNYGYTF. Complete variable domain (other parts from reference TRBV7-2 and TRBJ1-2): GAGVSQSPSNKVTEKGKDVELRCDPISGHTALYWYRQSLGQGLEFLIYFQGNSAPDKSGLPSDRFSAERTGGSVSTLTIQRTQQEDSAVYLCASSLDRRSNYGYTFGSGTRLTVV.

This clonotype has ten or more counts. The CDR3 nucleotides are TGTGCCATCAGTGAGGCCAGACAGGGGGTGGGCGAGCAGTACTTC. Amino acids: CAISEARQGVGEQYF. The chain links TRBV10-3 to TRBJ2-7; 9 nucleotides align to TRBD1. CDR1 and CDR2 from the germline V gene are ENHRY and SYGVKD. With 2 bases clipped from V and 6 bases from J, the junction kept 8 bases outside the gene matches. The CDR3 has 15 residues.

This clonotype was counted ten times or more. The rearrangement uses TRBV7-6 and TRBJ2-1; 7 bases line up with TRBD2. Trimming at V came to 5 bases and at J to 7 bases, leaving 11 bases not matched to a gene. This CDR3 contains 15 residues. The germline CDR1 and CDR2 sequences are SGHVS and FNYEAQ. The CDR3 region has the DNA TGTGCCAGCAGCCTCCAGGCACTAGCGAGGAATGAGCAGTTCTTC. Protein product: CASSLQALARNEQFF.

The chain combines TRBV6-2 or TRBV6-3 with TRBJ2-1; 8 positions match TRBD2. J lost 9 bases, V lost 2 bases, and 6 bases had no gene match. Germline CDR1 and CDR2: MNHEY and SVGEGT. This CDR3 is 14 amino acids long. The DNA of the CDR3 is TGTGCCAGCAGTTACCGGGCTGCGGGGGGTGAGCAGTTCTTC. Translation: CASSYRAAGGEQFF.

The chain carries TRBV20-1 and TRBJ2-3; D gene unclear. This CDR3 comprises 14 residues. V gave up 0 bases and J gave up 6 bases, with 13 bases separating them. The germline gives CDR1 DFQATT, CDR2 SNEGSKA (reference sequence). This CDR3 reads CSARDKGTKDTQYF. DNA for the CDR3: TGCAGTGCTAGAGATAAGGGAACTAAGGATACGCAGTATTTT.

This clonotype was counted only a few times. V and J are TRBV24-1 and TRBJ2-1, with 11 bases fitting TRBD2. V gave up 0 bases and J gave up 4 bases; unmatched junction bases: 4. Germline V CDR1 and CDR2: KGHDR, SFDVKD. The CDR3 is 17 amino acids. CDR3 DNA sequence: TGTGCCACCAGTGATTTGTGTTTAGCGGGGGGGTACAATGAGCAGTTCTTC. It yields the protein CATSDLCLAGGYNEQFF.

This chain joins TRBV7-2 and TRBJ2-1; maybe TRBD1 (6 bases). The length of the CDR3 is 13 residues. From germline, CDR1 is SGHTA and CDR2 FQGNSA. V dropped 5 bases and J dropped 10 bases, with 15 bases sitting between them. This CDR3 is CASSPWIGTEQFF. In nucleotides, the CDR3 is TGTGCCAGCAGCCCCTGGATCGGGACAGAGCAGTTCTTC.

The V and J genes are TRBV2 and TRBJ2-7; 7 bases match TRBD1. Germline V CDR1 and CDR2: SNHLY, FYNNEI. Trimming at V came to 6 bases and at J to 2 bases, leaving 10 bases not matched to a gene. This CDR3 region has 15 residues. The chain's CDR3 is CASRPTGWKTYEQYF. CDR3 nucleotides: TGTGCCAGCAGACCGACAGGGTGGAAAACCTACGAGCAGTACTTC.

This clonotype was found a few times. The V call is TRBV29-1, the J call TRBJ1-1; possibly TRBD1 for D (5 bases). This CDR3 contains 15 residues. Trimming took off 6 bases at V and 4 bases at J, with 21 bases between the two ends. Germline V lookup: CDR1 SQVTM, CDR2 ANQGSEA. The CDR3 DNA is TGCAGCGTCTCCGGGACCCTTTGGTCGACCACTGAAGCTTTCTTT. It yields the protein CSVSGTLWSTTEAFF.

Points on this clonotype: A much larger clone differs by one base, so this may be a read error. V is TRBV12-3 or TRBV12-4 and J is TRBJ2-5, with 9 bases that match TRBD1. V lost 5 bases, J lost 13 bases, and 14 bases stayed unmatched. The CDR3 is made up of 14 amino acids. The CDR3 DNA sequence: TGTGCCAGCAGTCGAGAACAGGGGGCTCACGAGCGGTACTTC. It translates to CASSREQGAHERYF.

The V and J genes are TRBV7-2 and TRBJ2-3, with D perhaps given as TRBD1 or TRBD2 (5 bases each). V was clipped by 2 bases and J by 1 base, with 16 bases between them. Germline V CDR1 and CDR2: SGHTA, FQGNSA. The CDR3 contains 17 residues. The CDR3 region has the DNA TGTGCCAGCAGCTTAAGGGGAGTCCTCAGTGGCACAGATACGCAGTATTTT. Translating it yields CASSLRGVLSGTDTQYF.

Only a few counts were recorded for this clonotype. This chain connects TRBV28 to TRBJ2-7; D may be TRBD2 (5 bases). V lost 6 bases and J 0 bases, leaving 18 bases between the germline ends. This CDR3 spans 16 amino acids. Germline V CDR1 and CDR2: MDHEN, SYDVKM. Written as DNA, the CDR3 is TGTGCCAGCAGCTCTGGACTTTATCTGAGCTCCTACGAGCAGTACTTC. Translating gives CASSSGLYLSSYEQYF.

In regard to this clonotype: This may come from a read error, since a much larger clone is one base off. The chain couples TRBV20-1 to TRBJ2-7; 12 bases match TRBD2. The J call could be wrong; TRBJ2-5 is a better fit for the DNA end. This CDR3 has 14 residues. Per the germline V gene, CDR1 is DFQATT and CDR2 is SNEGSKA (reference sequence). This CDR3 reads CSATSGRGQGTQYF. CDR3 DNA: TGCAGTGCTACTAGCGGGAGGGGGCAAGGGACCCAGTACTTC.

The rearrangement uses TRBV10-3 and TRBJ1-2; TRBD1 agrees at 11 bases. Germline-derived CDR1 and CDR2 are ENHRY and SYGVKD. V was clipped by 6 bases and J by 2 bases; unmatched bases: 2. The CDR3 extends over 14 amino acids. Written as DNA, the CDR3 is TGTGCCATCAGCCGGACAGGGGGCAACTATGGCTACACCTTC. It encodes CAISRTGGNYGYTF.

A note on this clonotype: At one end, the junction sequence differs from germline, possibly due to a read error. The V and J genes are TRBV7-9 and TRBJ2-5, with D possibly TRBD2 on 5 matching bases. This CDR3 comprises 14 residues. Germline assignment: CDR1 SEHNR and CDR2 FQNEAQ (reference sequence). The CDR3: CASSMDSYQETQHF. CDR3 in DNA: TGTGCCAGCAGCATGGACTCTTACCAAGAGACCCAGCACTTC.

Here the CDR3 reads CASSSQGETEAFF. The CDR3 coding sequence is TGTGCCAGCAGCTCTCAGGGGGAAACTGAAGCTTTCTTT. The chain couples TRBV11-2 to TRBJ1-1; TRBD1 agrees at 7 bases. CDR1 is SGHAT, CDR2 FQNNGV, per germline. The V gene end was trimmed by 4 bases and the J gene end by 5 bases; junction bases not matched to a gene: 4. The CDR3 has 13 residues.

This clonotype has a handful of counts. The chain employs TRBV29-1 and TRBJ2-1; 9 bases are a match to TRBD2. Per germline, CDR1 SQVTM and CDR2 ANQGSEA. CDR3 length: 15 residues. J gave up 2 bases and V 5 bases, and 7 bases lay outside the gene matches. DNA for the CDR3: TGCAGCGTTTCTACTTCTAGCGGGGCCTACAATGAGCAGTTCTTC. Its protein is CSVSTSSGAYNEQFF.

This clonotype was detected a few times. The genes are TRBV10-3 and TRBJ1-1; 11 bases agree with TRBD1. CDR1 ENHRY and CDR2 SYGVKD come from the germline V gene. The CDR3 sequence is 13 residues long. Trimming cost V 6 bases and J 6 bases; bases outside gene matches: 3. The CDR3 protein is CAISGGQGAEAFF. In DNA form, the CDR3 reads TGTGCCATCAGCGGGGGACAGGGGGCTGAAGCTTTCTTT.

This clonotype has a count of ten or more. The rearrangement joins TRBV6-5 to TRBJ1-1; 8 bases map to TRBD1. The germline CDR1 and CDR2 sequences are MNHEY and SVGAGI. The CDR3 loop spans 16 amino acids. The V and J ends lost 0 bases and 12 bases, in that order; junction bases with no gene match: 15. The CDR3 DNA sequence: TGTGCCAGCAGTTACTCGTATTCCCCACTTGGACAGGGAACTTTCTTT. This codes for CASSYSYSPLGQGTFF.

This clonotype was seen repeatedly, ten times or more. The CDR3 protein is CASRKDMAGDPYEQYF. The CDR3 nucleotides are TGTGCCAGCAGGAAAGATATGGCAGGGGACCCCTACGAGCAGTACTTC. The rearrangement uses TRBV28 and TRBJ2-7, with D perhaps TRBD1 (6 bases). V was pared by 6 bases and J by 2 bases, with 20 bases between. The CDR3 extends over 16 amino acids. The germline CDR1 and CDR2 sequences are MDHEN and SYDVKM.

CDR3 sequence reads: CASSFPDRVNEQFF. The CDR3 region has the DNA TGTGCCAGCAGTTTCCCGGACAGGGTCAATGAGCAGTTCTTC. The V gene is TRBV6-6, the J gene TRBJ2-1; TRBD1 agrees at 8 bases. Germline V gene data show CDR1 as MNHNY and CDR2 as SVGAGI (reference sequence). The CDR3 length is 14 residues. J was trimmed by 6 bases and V by 4 bases; bases with no gene match: 5.

This clonotype was counted only a few times. The chain uses TRBV6-2 or TRBV6-3 and TRBJ2-7; D might be TRBD1 (5 bases). The ends were cut back, 9 bases at V and 0 bases at J, with 15 bases in the middle. Germline assignment: CDR1 MNHEY and CDR2 SVGEGT. The CDR3 runs 14 residues. The CDR3 sequence is CASLQESLSYEQYF. The CDR3 coding sequence is TGTGCCAGTCTACAGGAAAGTCTCTCCTACGAGCAGTACTTC.

This clonotype has at least ten counts. The CDR3 sequence: CASSLTARGETQYF. Here the CDR3 DNA reads TGTGCCAGCAGCTTAACTGCGAGAGGGGAGACCCAGTACTTC. The V and J genes are TRBV7-3 and TRBJ2-5; D possibly corresponds to TRBD2 (5 bases). The CDR3 runs 14 residues. V lost 0 bases to trimming and J lost 5 bases, with 10 bases between them. Germline loops: CDR1 SGHTA, CDR2 FQGTGA.